Presented here are 5 T cell receptor beta chains from one specimen sequenced in a study of T-cell memory formation after mild COVID-19. MiXCR, run by TCRdb on the 5' RACE reads, gives a single entry per CDR3 protein. The sample has hundreds of thousands of distinct CDR3 sequences, roughly a fifth seen once. The sequenced sample consisted of PBMCs or a T cell subset sorted from them (not recorded which). The receptors shown here come from an adult woman who had mild COVID-19 (a few samples of this study predate the infection). Cell type and time point are not known.

This chain uses TRBV5-1 with TRBJ2-7, with 8 bases matching TRBD1. J lost 3 bases, V lost 4 bases, and 6 bases had no gene match. CDR1 is SGHRS, CDR2 YFSETQ, per germline. CDR3 length equals 14 residues. CDR3 protein: CASSRGQGGYEQYF. The CDR3 nucleotides read TGCGCCAGCAGCCGCGGACAGGGTGGCTACGAGCAGTACTTC. Together with reference TRBV5-1 and TRBJ2-7, the CDR3 gives the full variable domain: KAGVTQTPRYLIKTRGQQVTLSCSPISGHRSVSWYQQTPGQGLQFLFEYFSETQRNKGNFPGRFSGRQFSNSRSEMNVSTLELGDSALYLCASSRGQGGYEQYFGPGTRLTVT.

The genes are TRBV7-8 and TRBJ2-3, with no clear D. Per the germline V gene, CDR1 is SGHVS and CDR2 is FQNEAQ. The CDR3 runs 11 residues. V lost 5 bases and J 4 bases, leaving 4 bases between the germline ends. CDR3 loop: CASSQSDTQYF. As DNA, the CDR3 is TGTGCCAGCAGCCAATCAGATACGCAGTATTTT.

The table lists this clonotype with a few counts. V is TRBV6-5 and J is TRBJ2-1, with a tentative D call TRBD2 (5 bases). V was clipped by 5 bases and J by 1 base, with 18 bases between them. Germline values: CDR1 MNHEY, CDR2 SVGAGI. CDR3 size: 17 residues. The DNA for the CDR3 is TGTGCCAGCAGTCATCACCGGCGGCTAGCATCCTACAATGAGCAGTTCTTC. Its protein product is CASSHHRRLASYNEQFF.

This chain links TRBV12-3 or TRBV12-4 with TRBJ1-5; 8 bases match TRBD1. V shed 6 bases and J 12 bases; nucleotides not matched to a gene: 13. The CDR3 sequence is 14 residues long. This CDR3 is CASSGQGTIFLQHF. The CDR3, as DNA: TGTGCCAGCAGCGGACAGGGCACTATATTTCTCCAGCATTTT.

V usage is TRBV3-1 and J usage is TRBJ2-2, with a weak D call TRBD2 (6 bases). CDR3 length: 15 amino acids. CDR1 is LGHDT and CDR2 is YNNKEL in the germline V gene (reference sequence). V was pared by 1 base and J by 5 bases, with 11 bases between. CDR3 residues: CASSQGDLLTGELFF. The DNA of the CDR3 is TGTGCCAGCAGCCAAGGGGACTTGTTGACCGGGGAGCTGTTTTTT.